Listed below are T cell receptor beta chains from one sample, sequenced in a study of T cells after yellow fever vaccination. TCRdb reprocessed the 5' RACE reads via MiXCR and lists one record per CDR3 protein. The sample consists of approximately 510,000 distinct CDR3 sequences, 20% to 25% of them appearing once. The specimen comprised PBMCs, sampled less than 25 days after the first yellow fever vaccination. The origin of the receptors is a man aged 18 to 35 who received the YFV17D yellow fever vaccine. The CDR3 runs from the conserved cysteine through the conserved F or W. The D gene is left open where the match is weak. Rows give clone size only sometimes, using once, few, many, or a class for an expanded clone.

j_gene,abundance,d_gene,v_gene,CDR3nt,CDR3aa
TRBJ1-1,-,-,TRBV9,TGTGCCAGCAGGAAGACGGTGAACACTGAAGCTTTCTTT,CASRKTVNTEAFF
TRBJ2-2,few,-,TRBV6-2/TRBV6-3,TGTGCCGGCCGTGGGGGGACCCTCTCGAACACCGGGGAGCTGTTTTTT,CAGRGGTLSNTGELFF
TRBJ2-7,many,-,TRBV7-2,TGTGCCAGCAGCTTAGGCTCCGGACACGCCCCAAAGCAGTACTTC,CASSLGSGHAPKQYF
TRBJ2-7,few,-,TRBV4-3,TGCGCCAGCAGCCAAGCGGCTTCCCGGGAGTGGGACCTCGAGCAGTACTTC,CASSQAASREWDLEQYF
TRBJ2-1,few,-,TRBV12-3/TRBV12-4,TGTGCCAGCAGTTTATTCCTGGGGGGTAATGAGCAGTTCTTC,CASSLFLGGNEQFF
TRBJ1-5,many,-,TRBV12-3/TRBV12-4,TGTGCCAGCAGTTTAATGGATCGCAATCAGCCCCAGCATTTT,CASSLMDRNQPQHF
TRBJ1-1,-,-,TRBV5-1,TGCGCCAGCGCCGAGGGTGGCATGAACACTGAAGCTTTCTTT,CASAEGGMNTEAFF
TRBJ2-4,few,TRBD2,TRBV6-5,TGTGCCAGCAGTTACTCGTCAGGAGCGGGGGGGGACATTCAGTACTTC,CASSYSSGAGGDIQYF
TRBJ2-2,-,TRBD1,TRBV11-2,TGTGCCAGCAGCTTTTGGACAGGAGCTAACACCGGGGAGCTGTTTTTT,CASSFWTGANTGELFF
TRBJ2-5,-,-,TRBV5-1,TGCGCCAGCAGTCGAATCCCAGGGCTTCAAGAGACCCAGTACTTC,CASSRIPGLQETQYF